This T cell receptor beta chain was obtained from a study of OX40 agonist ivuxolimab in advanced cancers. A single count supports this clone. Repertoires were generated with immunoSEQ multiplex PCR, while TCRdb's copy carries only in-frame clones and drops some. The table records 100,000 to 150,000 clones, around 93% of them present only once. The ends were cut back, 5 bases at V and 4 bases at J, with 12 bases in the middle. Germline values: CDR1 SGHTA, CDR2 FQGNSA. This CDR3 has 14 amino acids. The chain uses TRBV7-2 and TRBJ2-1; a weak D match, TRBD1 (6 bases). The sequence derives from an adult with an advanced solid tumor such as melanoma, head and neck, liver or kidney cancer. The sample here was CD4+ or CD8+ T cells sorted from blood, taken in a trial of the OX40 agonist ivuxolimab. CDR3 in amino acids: CASSQRTEYNEQFF. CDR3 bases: TGTGCCAGCAGCCAGAGGACAGAATACAATGAGCAGTTCTTC.